Listed below are T cell receptor beta chains from one sample, sequenced in a study of blood T cell repertoires in COVID-19. Generated by immunoSEQ multiplex PCR, the TCRdb table keeps only in-frame clones and is missing some. Of nearly 250,000 clones in the sample, around 88% were seen once. The sample consisted of PBMCs or T cells enriched from blood (not recorded which). These receptors came from a woman in her fifties or sixties who had recovered from COVID-19. The CDR3 runs from the conserved cysteine through the conserved F or W. D genes are given only for firm matches. Expanded clones are given a class, and other clones once, few, many or no size at all.

V gene	clone size	D gene	J gene	CDR3 protein	CDR3 DNA
TRBV5-6	-	-	TRBJ1-2	CASSALGSEGLAYGYTF	TGTGCCAGCAGCGCCTTGGGGTCGGAGGGGTTGGCCTATGGCTACACCTTC
TRBV2	-	TRBD2	TRBJ2-5	CASSATSGSRETQYF	TGTGCCAGCAGCGCGACTAGCGGGAGTAGAGAGACCCAGTACTTC
TRBV3-1/TRBV3-2	-	TRBD1	TRBJ1-2	CASSQGYRQGEVYGYTF	TGTGCCAGCAGCCAGGGCTACCGACAGGGGGAGGTCTATGGCTACACCTTC
TRBV6-5	-	-	TRBJ2-1	CASSYSTPAYNEQFF	TGTGCCAGCAGTTACTCGACTCCAGCCTACAATGAGCAGTTCTTC
TRBV24-1	-	TRBD2	TRBJ2-1	CATSDVGGTSPKSNEQFF	TGTGCCACCAGTGATGTTGGAGGGACTAGCCCCAAAAGCAATGAGCAGTTCTTC
TRBV4-1	-	-	TRBJ1-3	CASSQVAGVSGNTIYF	TGCGCCAGCAGCCAAGTGGCGGGAGTCTCTGGAAACACCATATATTTT
TRBV5-5	few	TRBD1	TRBJ1-1	CASSLIGTGQNTEAFF	TGTGCCAGCAGCTTGATCGGGACAGGACAGAACACTGAAGCTTTCTTT
TRBV18	few	-	TRBJ1-1	CASSPIQRNTEAFF	TGTGCCAGCTCACCAATCCAGCGGAACACTGAAGCTTTCTTT
TRBV5-4	-	TRBD1	TRBJ1-2	CASSWGGQGDGYTF	TGTGCCAGCAGCTGGGGAGGACAGGGTGATGGCTACACCTTC
TRBV18	-	-	TRBJ1-2	CASSPGQIYGYTF	TGTGCCAGCTCACCAGGCCAGATCTATGGCTACACCTTC
TRBV6-5	once	-	TRBJ1-4	CASSYSFRGGNEKLFF	TGTGCCAGCAGTTACTCGTTCAGGGGTGGGAATGAAAAACTGTTTTTT
TRBV7-3	-	-	TRBJ1-1	CASSVSGDTEAFF	TGTGCCAGCAGCGTTTCGGGGGACACTGAAGCTTTCTTT
TRBV10-1	-	TRBD2	TRBJ2-3	CASSESSLAGGLTDTQYF	TGCGCCAGCAGTGAGTCTTCGCTAGCGGGGGGGCTTACAGATACGCAGTATTTT
TRBV29-1	-	-	TRBJ2-3	CSVSPRGGGTDTQYF	TGCAGCGTTTCTCCCAGGGGAGGGGGGACAGATACGCAGTATTTT
TRBV27	-	-	TRBJ1-5	CASSLSGSNQPQHF	TGTGCCAGCAGTTTGTCAGGAAGCAATCAGCCCCAGCATTTT
TRBV5-1	once	TRBD1	TRBJ2-5	CASSLVGQQETQYF	TGCGCCAGCAGCTTGGTGGGACAGCAAGAGACCCAGTACTTC
TRBV4-2	-	-	TRBJ2-5	CASSQGRTVQETQYF	TGTGCCAGCAGCCAGGGACGGACAGTACAAGAGACCCAGTACTTC
TRBV4-2	-	TRBD1	TRBJ1-1	CASSTWTGSGTEAFF	TGTGCCAGCAGCACCTGGACAGGGTCGGGCACTGAAGCTTTCTTT
TRBV5-1	-	TRBD2	TRBJ2-5	CASSMGLAVQETQYF	TGCGCCAGCAGCATGGGACTAGCGGTCCAAGAGACCCAGTACTTC
TRBV9	once	-	TRBJ1-1	CASSGYMTAGAEAFF	TGTGCCAGCAGCGGCTACATGACAGCGGGCGCTGAAGCTTTCTTT
TRBV5-1	-	TRBD1	TRBJ1-2	CASSLTTGTAIGYTF	TGCGCCAGCAGCCTAACGACCGGGACAGCTATTGGCTACACCTTC
TRBV18	-	-	TRBJ1-5	CASSPGIGASQPQHF	TGTGCCAGCTCACCAGGTATTGGGGCGAGTCAGCCCCAGCATTTT
TRBV28	once	-	TRBJ2-2	CASSLFAGSIQKGGELFF	TGTGCCAGCAGTTTATTTGCCGGGAGTATACAGAAGGGCGGGGAGCTGTTTTTT
TRBV25-1	-	TRBD2	TRBJ2-1	CASTEASLAGGRYNEQFF	TGTGCCAGCACTGAGGCTAGCCTAGCGGGAGGGCGTTACAATGAGCAGTTCTTC
TRBV7-2	-	TRBD2	TRBJ2-1	CASSLGGLAGNEQFF	TGTGCCAGCAGCTTAGGGGGTTTAGCGGGCAATGAGCAGTTCTTC